The 8 T cell receptor beta chains below come from one sample, sequenced in a study of cytomegalovirus exposure and HLA in healthy donors. This table comes from immunoSEQ multiplex PCR, and its TCRdb copy is limited to in-frame clones, with some not included. Among about 150,000 clones listed, just over 85% were seen once. Sequenced material: PBMCs. The receptors stem from a human donor in good health.

The genes are TRBV7-8 and TRBJ2-3, with a possible D match to TRBD1 (5 bases). The germline gives CDR1 SGHVS, CDR2 FQNEAQ. This CDR3 has 14 amino acids. The V end lost 0 bases, the J end lost 7 bases, and 11 bases lay between the germline ends. CDR3 in DNA: TGTGCCAGCAGCTTAGCGCCCCAGGGAAATACGCAGTATTTT. This gives the protein CASSLAPQGNTQYF.

V gene TRBV6-4 combines with J gene TRBJ2-3, with a weak D call TRBD1 (6 bases). Germline V gene data show CDR1 as MRHNA and CDR2 as SNTAGT. The V end lost 3 bases, the J end lost 0 bases, and 10 bases lay between the germline ends. The CDR3 covers 15 residues. The CDR3 nucleotides read TGTGCCAGCAGTGAGGGACAACTTAGCACAGATACGCAGTATTTT. Its translation is CASSEGQLSTDTQYF.

This chain connects TRBV27 to TRBJ1-2; 12 bases agree with TRBD1. V shed 3 bases, J shed 7 bases, and the junction held 9 bases outside the gene matches. Germline V lookup: CDR1 MNHEY, CDR2 SMNVEV (reference sequence). There are 16 residues in the CDR3. The CDR3 DNA reads as TGTGCCAGCAGTTTTGACTCCGGGACAGGGGGCCTTGGCTACACCTTC. Translated: CASSFDSGTGGLGYTF.

The chain combines TRBV7-2 with TRBJ1-2, with D tentatively TRBD1 (5 bases). Germline lookup yields CDR1 SGHTA and CDR2 FQGNSA. Trimming took off 3 bases at V and 1 base at J, with 6 bases between the two ends. This CDR3 comprises 13 residues. CDR3 protein: CASSFRVNYGYTF. For the CDR3, the DNA is TGTGCCAGCAGCTTCAGGGTTAACTATGGCTACACCTTC.

The chain recombines TRBV18 with TRBJ1-5; no clear D gene. This CDR3 spans 14 amino acids. Germline CDR1 reads KGHSH; CDR2 reads LQKENI. Trimming took 3 bases from V and 4 from J, leaving 10 bases between them. CDR3 nucleotides: TGTGCCAGCTCACCTTGGGGAGGGAATCAGCCCCAGCATTTT. This encodes CASSPWGGNQPQHF.

The V and J genes are TRBV18 and TRBJ1-1, with 7 bases lining up with TRBD1. The CDR3 loop spans 14 amino acids. V shed 3 bases, J shed 1 base, and the junction held 2 bases outside the gene matches. CDR1 and CDR2 from the germline V gene are KGHSH and LQKENI. The CDR3 region is CASSPDRANTEAFF. CDR3 DNA: TGTGCCAGCTCACCCGACAGGGCGAACACTGAAGCTTTCTTT.

This chain links TRBV6-6 with TRBJ2-3, with TRBD2 identical over 7 bases. Germline trimming cut 2 bases from V and 4 bases from J; bases unmatched to any gene: 3. The germline gives CDR1 MNHNY, CDR2 SVGAGI (reference sequence). The CDR3 is 14 amino acids. CDR3 protein: CASSYGLAADTQYF. CDR3 DNA: TGTGCCAGCAGTTACGGCCTAGCGGCAGATACGCAGTATTTT.

In DNA form, the CDR3 reads TGTGCCAGCACAGCACCTACAGGGGAACGCACTGAAGCTTTCTTT. It encodes CASTAPTGERTEAFF. J is TRBJ1-1 and V is TRBV27; 7 bases align to TRBD1. Germline lookup yields CDR1 MNHEY and CDR2 SMNVEV (reference sequence). Trimming removed 7 bases from V and 4 bases from J; junction bases left unmatched: 12. CDR3 length equals 15 residues.